These 16 T cell receptor beta chains originate from one sample sequenced in a study of blood T cell repertoires in COVID-19. Libraries were prepared by immunoSEQ multiplex PCR; TCRdb keeps only in-frame clonotypes and omits some of them. The top ten clones hold 7% to 9% of a sample with under 95,000 clones, approximately 89% of them seen once. Input material: peripheral blood. The origin of the receptors is a human donor with acute or convalescent COVID-19. The donor label of this sample is uncertain.

The CDR3 DNA sequence: TGCGCCAGCAGCCAAGATTGGGGGCTTCAGCCCCAGCATTTT. Amino acids: CASSQDWGLQPQHF. V is TRBV4-3 and J is TRBJ1-5; D possibly corresponds to TRBD1 (6 bases). Germline CDR1 reads LGHNA; CDR2 reads YSLEER. This CDR3 region has 14 residues. The V end lost 0 bases, the J end lost 6 bases, and 9 bases lay between the germline ends.

The V call is TRBV7-2, the J call TRBJ2-3, with 8 bases aligning to TRBD2. CDR1 is SGHTA, CDR2 FQGNSA, per germline. Losses at the gene ends were 2 bases for V and 3 bases for J; bases not matched to a gene: 7. The CDR3 has 16 amino acids. CDR3 residues: CASSLLSSGLTDTQYF. CDR3 DNA sequence: TGTGCCAGCAGCTTACTCTCTAGCGGGCTGACAGATACGCAGTATTTT.

There are many counts of this clone. The chain is built from TRBV2 and TRBJ1-5; no reliable D call. Trimming cost V 5 bases and J 3 bases, with 17 bases left between them. This CDR3 is 16 amino acids long. Germline V gene data show CDR1 as SNHLY and CDR2 as FYNNEI. This CDR3 reads CASSSQEGGSNQPQHF. In DNA, the CDR3 is TGTGCCAGCAGTTCCCAGGAGGGCGGTTCCAATCAGCCCCAGCATTTT.

This chain uses TRBV29-1 with TRBJ1-1, with 9 bases fitting TRBD1. The germline CDR1 and CDR2 sequences are SQVTM and ANQGSEA. Trimming removed 8 bases from V and 8 bases from J; junction bases left unmatched: 3. This CDR3 region has 10 residues. CDR3 DNA sequence: TGCAGCTCAGGGACAGGGGAAGCTTTCTTT. Translation gives CSSGTGEAFF.

The chain couples TRBV5-4 to TRBJ2-1; tentatively, D is TRBD2 (5 bases). The CDR3 is made up of 16 amino acids. Trimming pared 4 bases from V and 0 bases from J, leaving 14 bases between. The germline V gene encodes CDR1 SGHNT and CDR2 YYREEE (reference sequence). CDR3 nucleotide sequence: TGTGCCAGCAGCACCTCCGAAGGGAGCTCCTACAATGAGCAGTTCTTC. Its translation: CASSTSEGSSYNEQFF.

This rearrangement joins TRBV19 to TRBJ2-7, with TRBD1 matching 9 bases. The V and J ends lost 4 bases and 3 bases, in that order; junction bases with no gene match: 7. This CDR3 is built from 15 residues. Germline lookup yields CDR1 LNHDA and CDR2 SQIVND (reference sequence). The CDR3 loop reads CASSTWTGESYEQYF. CDR3 nucleotide sequence: TGTGCCAGTAGTACTTGGACAGGGGAAAGCTACGAGCAGTACTTC. The whole variable domain, filled in from reference TRBV19 and TRBJ2-7, reads DGGITQSPKYLFRKEGQNVTLSCEQNLNHDAMYWYRQDPGQGLRLIYYSQIVNDFQKGDIAEGYSVSREKKESFPLTVTSAQKNPTAFYLCASSTWTGESYEQYFGPGTRLTVT.

This clone appeared once. The J gene is TRBJ1-1, the V gene TRBV18; the D is unclear. The CDR3 covers 13 residues. V lost 6 bases and J lost 5, with 13 bases in between. Germline loops: CDR1 KGHSH, CDR2 LQKENI. Here the CDR3 DNA reads TGTGCCAGCTCTCCTAGCCCGGCGACTGAAGCTTTCTTT. It is translated as CASSPSPATEAFF.

V and J are TRBV28 and TRBJ2-7; 14 bases match TRBD2. V lost 5 bases and J lost 2; bases outside the gene matches: 8. CDR3 length: 17 residues. CDR1 and CDR2 from the germline V gene are MDHEN and SYDVKM. The chain's CDR3 is CASSTPGTSGGPYEQYF. CDR3 DNA: TGTGCCAGCAGTACCCCCGGGACTAGCGGGGGACCCTACGAGCAGTACTTC.

This chain links TRBV18 with TRBJ2-4; the match to TRBD1 covers 8 bases. Germline V lookup: CDR1 KGHSH, CDR2 LQKENI. The trim removed 2 bases at V and 12 bases at J, leaving 9 bases unmatched. The CDR3 loop spans 14 amino acids. The CDR3 bases are TGTGCCAGCTCACCAACCACGACAGGGGACGGTCAGTACTTC. This codes for CASSPTTTGDGQYF. Drawing the rest from reference TRBV18 and TRBJ2-4, the complete variable domain is NAGVMQNPRHLVRRRGQEARLRCSPMKGHSHVYWYRQLPEEGLKFMVYLQKENIIDESGMPKERFSAEFPKEGPSILRIQQVVRGDSAAYFCASSPTTTGDGQYFGAGTRLSVL.

This chain's CDR3 is CASSQDSGTDTQYF. The CDR3 DNA reads TGCGCCAGCAGCCAAGACAGTGGCACAGATACGCAGTATTTT. The gene calls are TRBV4-3 and TRBJ2-3; D unclear. This CDR3 has 14 amino acids. Germline V lookup: CDR1 LGHNA, CDR2 YSLEER. The V and J ends lost 0 bases and 1 base respectively, with 5 bases between them.

The chain couples TRBV5-6 to TRBJ1-2; D possibly corresponds to TRBD1 (6 bases). The germline CDR1 and CDR2 sequences are SGHDT and YYEEEE. The CDR3 is 14 amino acids. Trimming left V 0 bases short and J 2 bases short, with 8 bases between. This chain's CDR3 is CASSLEGVNYGYTF. Here the CDR3 DNA reads TGTGCCAGCAGCTTGGAGGGGGTAAACTATGGCTACACCTTC.

The chain couples TRBV3-1 (or the pseudogene TRBV3-2) to TRBJ1-3; D is undetermined. The CDR3 is 11 amino acids. CDR1 and CDR2 from the germline V gene are LGHDT and YNNKEL (reference sequence). The germline V and J ends were trimmed by 1 base and 16 bases, with 11 bases remaining between them. The CDR3 spells CASSQAWEVYF. CDR3 DNA sequence: TGTGCCAGCAGCCAAGCTTGGGAGGTCTATTTT.

CDR3 nucleotides: TGCGCCAGCAGCAGTGAGGGGGCGGGCTATAATTCACCCCTCCACTTT. Amino acid sequence: CASSSEGAGYNSPLHF. The chain uses TRBV5-1 and TRBJ1-6; 7 nucleotides match TRBD1. V lost 4 bases to trimming and J lost 3 bases; unmatched junction nucleotides: 7. CDR3 size: 16 residues. The germline V gene encodes CDR1 SGHRS and CDR2 YFSETQ. Variable domain in full (rest from reference TRBV5-1 and TRBJ1-6): KAGVTQTPRYLIKTRGQQVTLSCSPISGHRSVSWYQQTPGQGLQFLFEYFSETQRNKGNFPGRFSGRQFSNSRSEMNVSTLELGDSALYLCASSSEGAGYNSPLHFGNGTRLTVT.

This chain connects TRBV19 to TRBJ1-4, with 7 nucleotides matching TRBD1. The germline gives CDR1 LNHDA, CDR2 SQIVND (reference sequence). V lost 2 bases and J lost 4; bases outside the gene matches: 4. The CDR3 spans 15 residues. DNA of the CDR3: TGTGCCAGTAGTATACTGGGGACAGATAATGAAAAACTGTTTTTT. Translated: CASSILGTDNEKLFF.

V gene TRBV5-1 combines with J gene TRBJ2-3, with TRBD2 matching 7 bases. Trimming at V came to 6 bases and at J to 2 bases, leaving 9 bases not matched to a gene. The CDR3 is 15 residues long. Germline CDR1 SGHRS, CDR2 YFSETQ. CDR3 amino acids: CASTSAGTTTDTQYF. DNA for the CDR3: TGCGCCAGCACCTCTGCTGGGACTACCACAGATACGCAGTATTTT.

This clone was detected only a few times. The J gene is TRBJ1-1, the V gene TRBV30; maybe TRBD1 (5 bases). CDR3 length equals 14 residues. Trimming cost V 3 bases and J 1 base, with 12 bases left between them. Germline lookup yields CDR1 GTSNPN and CDR2 SVGIG (reference sequence). As DNA, the CDR3 is TGTGCCTGGAGGGTACAGGCCCAGAACACTGAAGCTTTCTTT. The encoded protein is CAWRVQAQNTEAFF.